A single sample gave rise to the 22 T cell receptor beta chains below, sequenced in a study of T cell repertoires in cytomegalovirus infection. These receptors have no known antigen. TCRdb recomputed calls from the reads with MiXCR, one row per CDR3 protein. In the table there are fewer than 1,000,000 distinct CDR3 sequences, 31% of which are singletons. The source was cultured CD8+ T cells from PBMCs, collected from culture after CMV antigen stimulation. These TCRs come from a human donor in good health (CMV status not recorded). Some clones in this sample may be carry-over from other donors' samples.

To note about this clonotype: With a much larger clone just one base away, this may be a read error. V usage is TRBV12-3 or TRBV12-4 and J usage is TRBJ2-5; the match to TRBD1 covers 7 bases. This CDR3 has 14 amino acids. J gave up 3 bases and V 8 bases, and 9 bases lay outside the gene matches. The CDR3 sequence is CASDQTDREETQYF. For the CDR3, the DNA is TGTGCCAGCGACCAAACCGACAGGGAAGAGACCCAGTACTTC.

The chain joins TRBV27 to TRBJ2-1; TRBD1 aligns across 9 bases. This CDR3 has 16 amino acids. Germline assignment: CDR1 MNHEY and CDR2 SMNVEV (reference sequence). Unmatched junction bases numbered 10, after V lost 5 bases and J lost 5 bases. CDR3 region: CASSHLVRTGDNEQFF. CDR3 nucleotides: TGTGCCAGCAGTCACCTTGTCCGGACAGGGGACAATGAGCAGTTCTTC.

The CDR3 DNA is TGTGCCAGCAGTTACAACGACAGGCGACCCTACGAGCAGTACGTC. Translating gives CASSYNDRRPYEQYV. This sequence joins TRBV6-2 or TRBV6-3 and TRBJ2-7, with TRBD1 as a possible D gene (6 bases). In germline, CDR1 is MNHEY, CDR2 SVGEGT. V lost 2 bases, J lost 2 bases, and 13 bases lay in between. The CDR3 extends over 15 amino acids.

The gene calls are TRBV7-9 and TRBJ1-1; D not resolved. Trimming removed 5 bases at V and 11 bases at J, with 15 bases between. The germline V gene has CDR1 SEHNR and CDR2 FQNEAQ (reference sequence). The CDR3 runs 12 residues. CDR3 residues: CASSMDGVMAFF. CDR3 sequence (DNA): TGTGCCAGCAGCATGGACGGGGTGATGGCTTTCTTT.

The V gene is TRBV27, the J gene TRBJ1-1; maybe TRBD1 (6 bases). The CDR3 sequence is 13 residues long. Deletions cut 8 bases from V and 5 bases from J, with 15 bases between. CDR1 and CDR2 (germline): MNHEY, SMNVEV (reference sequence). Written as DNA, the CDR3 is TGTGCCAGCCTAGGGGGGAGAGTAACTGAAGCTTTCTTT. This sequence encodes CASLGGRVTEAFF.

This clonotype was counted a single time. The rearrangement joins TRBV15 to TRBJ2-7, with no clear D. The CDR3 sequence is 13 residues long. Germline V gives CDR1 LNHNV, CDR2 YYDKDF (reference sequence). The DNA for the CDR3 is TGTGTCACCAGCAGAGATTCAGGCTACGAGCAGTACGTC. Amino acids: CVTSRDSGYEQYV.

This clonotype was detected only a few times. V and J are TRBV6-5 and TRBJ1-1; D unresolved. The CDR3 sequence is 13 residues long. The germline V and J ends were trimmed by 6 bases and 0 bases, with 8 bases remaining between them. The germline CDR1 and CDR2 sequences are MNHEY and SVGAGI. In DNA, the CDR3 is TGTGCCAGCAGGGTCGCGGTGAACACTGAAGCTTTCTTT. This codes for CASRVAVNTEAFF.

This chain uses TRBV11-2 with TRBJ2-5, with a possible D match to TRBD1 (6 bases). The CDR3 length is 15 residues. Trimming removed 1 base at V and 3 bases at J, with 12 bases between. CDR1 is SGHAT and CDR2 is FQNNGV in the germline V gene. The CDR3, as DNA: TGTGCCAGCAGCTTAGCCAAGGGACAAAAAGAGACCCAGTACTTC. Its protein product is CASSLAKGQKETQYF.

This clonotype was counted only a few times. The chain has TRBV7-9 and TRBJ2-7, with unresolved D. CDR3 size: 13 residues. The V end lost 11 bases, the J end lost 3 bases, and 17 bases lay between the germline ends. The V gene's germline CDR1 is SEHNR and CDR2 FQNEAQ (reference sequence). The CDR3 loop is CAYKLSDRYEQYF. CDR3 nucleotide sequence: TGTGCCTACAAGCTTAGTGACCGCTACGAGCAGTACTTC. The full variable domain, rest sourced from reference TRBV7-9 and TRBJ2-7, is DTGVSQNPRHKITKRGQNVTFRCDPISEHNRLYWYRQTLGQGPEFLTYFQNEAQLEKSRLLSDRFSAERPKGSFSTLEIQRTEQGDSAMYLCAYKLSDRYEQYFGPGTRLTVT.

The table lists this clonotype with a few counts. CDR3 sequence (DNA): TGTGCCAGCAGACGCCCATACGGGACAGCAATGAACACTGAAGCTTTCTTT. It translates to CASRRPYGTAMNTEAFF. The chain couples TRBV28 to TRBJ1-1, with 7 bases lining up with TRBD1. J was trimmed by 0 bases and V by 6 bases; bases with no gene match: 13. The CDR3 contains 17 residues. From germline, CDR1 is MDHEN and CDR2 SYDVKM.

The chain recombines TRBV4-1 with TRBJ2-2; 7 nucleotides line up with TRBD1. The CDR3 has 17 residues. The germline V gene has CDR1 MGHRA and CDR2 YSYEKL. V lost 3 bases and J lost 2; bases outside the gene matches: 9. CDR3 residues: CASSQASGQINTGELFF. The CDR3 region has the DNA TGCGCCAGCAGCCAGGCGTCGGGACAGATTAACACCGGGGAGCTGTTTTTT.

This clonotype was recorded many times. This chain links TRBV6-1 with TRBJ2-1; D is perhaps TRBD1 (6 bases). Trimming took off 7 bases at V and 2 bases at J, with 15 bases between the two ends. CDR1 is MNHNS, CDR2 SASEGT, per germline. The CDR3 is 15 residues long. In DNA, the CDR3 is TGTGCCAGCACCCAAAGGAACAGGGCCTACAATGAGCAGTTCTTC. It codes for CASTQRNRAYNEQFF.

The chain uses TRBV6-2 or TRBV6-3 and TRBJ2-3; no reliable D call. V was trimmed by 1 base and J by 6 bases, leaving 2 bases between them. This CDR3 has 11 amino acids. Looked up from germline, CDR1 is MNHEY and CDR2 is SVGEGT. Here the CDR3 DNA reads TGTGCCAGCAGTTACTTGGATACGCAGTATTTT. Encoded protein: CASSYLDTQYF.

The chain combines TRBV7-6 with TRBJ2-1, with a tentative D call TRBD2 (7 bases). Trimming took 5 bases from V and 2 from J, leaving 13 bases between them. Germline values: CDR1 SGHVS, CDR2 FNYEAQ. The CDR3 sequence is 15 residues long. CDR3 nucleotides: TGTGCCAGCAGCGTAGGGGGGGTACCCTACAATGAGCAGTTCTTC. Protein product: CASSVGGVPYNEQFF.

This clonotype was seen ten or more times. The CDR3 loop is CASSLGQIRAEETQYF. CDR3 DNA: TGTGCCAGCAGCTTGGGCCAGATCCGCGCTGAAGAGACCCAGTACTTC. The V call is TRBV7-2, the J call TRBJ2-5; D uncertain. Germline lookup yields CDR1 SGHTA and CDR2 FQGNSA. The CDR3 runs 16 residues. V was trimmed by 3 bases and J by 3 bases, leaving 17 bases between them.

The rearrangement joins TRBV24-1 to TRBJ2-1, with a weak D call TRBD1 (6 bases). This CDR3 comprises 17 residues. CDR1 is KGHDR and CDR2 is SFDVKD in the germline V gene. Trimming stripped 3 bases from V and 10 bases from J, with 24 bases between. In DNA, the CDR3 is TGTGCCACCAGTGATCCAAGACAGGATCCTAATCCGATGGAGCAGTTCTTC. Translated: CATSDPRQDPNPMEQFF.

V is TRBV7-9 and J is TRBJ1-5; D is unresolved. V shed 5 bases and J shed 9 bases, with 11 bases lying between them. Germline CDR1 and CDR2: SEHNR and FQNEAQ (reference sequence). The CDR3 totals 12 residues. CDR3 DNA: TGTGCCAGCAGCCACCGGACGGCGCCCCAGCATTTT. Translating gives CASSHRTAPQHF.

This clonotype was counted once. J is TRBJ1-1 and V is TRBV6-8, with D tentatively TRBD1 (5 bases). V lost 0 bases and J lost 8, with 16 bases in between. Germline CDR1 MNHGY, CDR2 SAAAGT. The CDR3 is 15 amino acids. CDR3 region: CASSYSWQGYLEAFF. The CDR3 DNA reads TGTGCCAGCAGTTACTCTTGGCAGGGTTATTTGGAAGCTTTCTTT.

This clonotype was seen a few times. This sequence joins TRBV7-6 and TRBJ1-2; a weak D match, TRBD1 (5 bases). V lost 5 bases to trimming and J lost 4 bases, with 20 bases between them. Germline CDR1 is SGHVS and CDR2 is FNYEAQ. The CDR3 covers 16 residues. In DNA form, the CDR3 reads TGTGCCAGCAGCCCGTGGCCACAGGAAATGGGCTATGGCTACACCTTC. Its protein is CASSPWPQEMGYGYTF.

The rearrangement joins TRBV5-5 to TRBJ2-7, with 8 positions matching TRBD1. The V gene's germline CDR1 is SGHKS and CDR2 YYEKEE (reference sequence). Trimming at V came to 3 bases and at J to 4 bases, leaving 6 bases not matched to a gene. The length of the CDR3 is 14 residues. CDR3 sequence (DNA): TGTGCCAGCAGCTACGGACAGGGTCCTTACGAGCAGTACTTC. It codes for CASSYGQGPYEQYF.

This chain links TRBV4-1 with TRBJ2-7, with TRBD1 identical over 9 bases. The germline gives CDR1 MGHRA, CDR2 YSYEKL. The CDR3 runs to 15 residues. In nucleotides, the CDR3 is TGCGCCAGCAGTCAAGTTATGGGACAGGGCTACGAGCAGTACGTC. Its protein is CASSQVMGQGYEQYV.

The chain links TRBV25-1 to TRBJ2-1; 14 bases match TRBD2. Trimming cost V 6 bases and J 7 bases; bases outside gene matches: 5. CDR1 and CDR2 from the germline V gene are MGHDK and SYGVNS. The CDR3 extends over 15 amino acids. The CDR3 coding sequence is TGTGCCAGCAGAAGACTAGCGGGGGGGCTTAATGAGCAGTTCTTC. Translation gives CASRRLAGGLNEQFF. Full variable domain (missing parts from reference TRBV25-1 and TRBJ2-1): EADIYQTPRYLVIGTGKKITLECSQTMGHDKMYWYQQDPGMELHLIHYSYGVNSTEKGDLSSESTVSRIRTEHFPLTLESARPSHTSQYLCASRRLAGGLNEQFFGPGTRLTVL.